A selection of T cell receptor beta chains follows, all from one sample in a study of blood T cell repertoires in COVID-19. Profiling relied on immunoSEQ multiplex PCR, and the TCRdb table lists in-frame clones only, not all of them. The repertoire holds 250,000 to 350,000 clones, with roughly 88% as singletons. The material sequenced was peripheral blood. These receptors were collected from a woman aged 25 to 39 with COVID-19, enrolled during active disease. Both conserved end residues are part of each CDR3. D genes are given only for firm matches. Not all rows give a size; the values are once, few, many and, for expanded clones, a class.

TRBV9	TRBD2	12	-	TRBJ2-1	TGTGCCAGCAGCCCAGAAGGGGAGGGGCAGTTCTTC	CASSPEGEGQFF
TRBV19	-	13	-	TRBJ1-1	TGTGCCAGTAGTATTGAGGGTTACACTGAAGCTTTCTTT	CASSIEGYTEAFF
TRBV7-8	TRBD1	14	-	TRBJ2-5	TGTGCCAGCAGTAAGGGACAGTCGCAAGAGACCCAGTACTTC	CASSKGQSQETQYF
TRBV19	-	15	-	TRBJ1-1	TGTGCCAGTAGTTTCAGGGGAGAGGACGGCACTGAAGCTTTCTTT	CASSFRGEDGTEAFF
TRBV5-1	-	14	-	TRBJ1-1	TGCGCCAGCAGCTTGACAGGTCCCGGCACTGAAGCTTTCTTT	CASSLTGPGTEAFF
TRBV2	TRBD1	15	once	TRBJ1-5	TGTGCCAGCAGTGAGGAGACAGGGGGTAATCAGCCCCAGCATTTT	CASSEETGGNQPQHF
TRBV18	TRBD2	17	-	TRBJ2-1	TGTGCCAGCTCCCCTAGGACTAGCGGGAGCGGTGAGAATGAGCAGTTCTTC	CASSPRTSGSGENEQFF
TRBV27	-	16	-	TRBJ2-2	TGTGCCAGCAGCCACCCACGGGGGACGGACACCGGGGAGCTGTTTTTT	CASSHPRGTDTGELFF
TRBV2	-	14	-	TRBJ1-3	TGTGCCAGCATGGAGGGTCTTTCTGGAAACACCATATATTTT	CASMEGLSGNTIYF
TRBV19	-	14	-	TRBJ1-4	TGTGCCAGTAATTCAGGGGACCAAGATGAAAAACTGTTTTTT	CASNSGDQDEKLFF
TRBV7-9	TRBD2	13	-	TRBJ2-7	TGTGCCAGCAGCCAGACTAGCGGCTACGAGCAGTACTTC	CASSQTSGYEQYF
TRBV3-1/TRBV3-2	-	12	-	TRBJ1-2	TGTGCCAGCAATCAGGGTCTCAGTGGCTACACCTTC	CASNQGLSGYTF
TRBV28	-	13	-	TRBJ1-1	TGTGCCAGCAGTCCCGGGTCTCCGGTTGAAGCTTTCTTT	CASSPGSPVEAFF